Below, one T cell receptor (beta chain) is given with its context. A single count supports this clone. Its antigen specificity is not known. Base qualities are not at hand, and no much larger clone is one base apart. Trimming takes 2 bases from V and 6 bases from J, and the germline ends sit 8 bases apart. From its cysteine to its phenylalanine, the CDR3 spans 13 amino acids. The CDR3 DNA has 39 bases and is translated from base 1. According to the germline V gene, CDR1 reads SGHTA and CDR2 reads FQGNSA. Whole blood was collected in K2EDTA tubes by collaborating institutions according to the institutions' own protocols. For TCRbeta analysis, collaborators shipped samples as frozen whole blood, isolated PBMCs, or DNA extracted from either of those sample types. This specimen comes from a study of blood T cell repertoires in COVID-19 (dated by TCRdb to 2020 to 2022). Concerning the study at large: Samples from collaborators originated in the United States, Italy and Spain and spanned both the acute and convalescent phases of COVID-19. The material from the prospective study consisted of cDNA or gDNA derived from T cells, B-cell-depleted T cells, or PBMCs. The dataset comprised deeply sampled blood TCRbeta repertoires from subjects exposed to, actively infected with, or recovered from COVID-19. The samples were drawn from two sources: the first 160 participants of the ongoing ImmuneRACE study, and over 1,000 subjects contributed by 6 global collaborators. The repertoires were released in a freely available public database meant as a resource for research on the immune response to SARS-CoV-2. Nearly every sample came with metadata listing a de-identified subject ID, COVID-19 status, age in years and sex. Where HLA class I and class II types were available, the types were taken from metadata supplied by the sample provider, not from assay-based typing. Study-level results and caveats: How much clinical and demographic metadata was included differed by source and by participant, and the metadata was provided uncurated.

TCRbeta CDR3 regions were amplified from genomic DNA using the immunoSEQ Assay, a bias-controlled multiplex PCR. As for the original processing: The number of nucleated cells in each sample was estimated by amplification of reference gene primers within the assay. To quantify the absolute abundance of each unique TCRbeta CDR3 rearrangement, sequence reads were collapsed and filtered. For each sample, productive Simpson clonality was calculated as the square root of Simpson's diversity index over productive rearrangements. Entries here come from immuneACCESS through TCRdb and include only in-frame sequences with V and J called. Some clones fail to appear in such tables; in the studies checked, an unresolved V gene covers under half of the shortfall, and the cause of the remainder is unknown. Clone size and the V and J calls come from that table; the DNA yielded D and trimming. This sample holds fewer than 500,000 clones; roughly 77% were observed only once. Clones ranked in the top ten supply around 1.1% of the sample.

The receptor comes from a human donor with acute or convalescent COVID-19. The donor label of this sample is uncertain. The sample was peripheral blood. In this chain, TRBV7-2 is recombined with TRBJ1-5; the D gene is not confidently resolved. The DNA sequence follows: TGTGCCAGCAGCTTACCGGTCGGTCAGCCCCAGCATTTT. This codes for CASSLPVGQPQHF. Where the CDR3 stops, the reference TRBV7-2 and TRBJ1-5 genes take over; the full variable domain is GAGVSQSPSNKVTEKGKDVELRCDPISGHTALYWYRQSLGQGLEFLIYFQGNSAPDKSGLPSDRFSAERTGGSVSTLTIQRTQQEDSAVYLCASSLPVGQPQHFGDGTRLSIL.